This T cell receptor (beta chain) was recovered during a study of blood T cell repertoires in COVID-19. Study summary: Material from acute and convalescent COVID-19 was sourced from the United States, Italy and Spain. PBMCs, B-cell-depleted T cells, or T cells were the source of the cDNA or gDNA that made up the material.

Original analysis: Reference gene primer amplification in the assay estimated nucleated cell counts. The data were produced by immunoSEQ multiplex PCR, yet TCRdb's version contains in-frame clones alone and is incomplete. V and J calls plus clone size are reproduced from that table; the DNA served to infer D and trimming. The sample lists about 140,000 clones; approximately 85% were seen once. The V gene lost 3 bases and the J gene lost 2 bases, with 13 bases spanning the gap. The CDR3 is 15 amino acids. Germline V lookup: CDR1 ENHRY, CDR2 SYGVKD. Sequencing was carried out using peripheral blood. The genes are TRBV10-3 and TRBJ2-5; TRBD1 is a possible D gene (6 bases). The clonotype was recovered from a man between 50 and 59 years old with acute or convalescent COVID-19. CDR3 sequence reads: CAISDPRDTQETQYF. The CDR3 DNA reads TGTGCCATCAGTGACCCCCGGGACACACAAGAGACCCAGTACTTC.